The rows below give T cell receptor beta chains drawn from one sample of a study of T cell responses to AZD1222 COVID-19 vaccine. Profiled with immunoSEQ multiplex PCR; TCRdb holds only in-frame clones, not every one. Of some 150,000 clones detected, approximately 88% appear once; the ten largest clones hold 5% to 5.5%. Sequencing used peripheral blood, obtained 28 days after the second dose of the MenACWY control vaccine. These receptors were taken from an adult who received the MenACWY meningococcal vaccine as a control. CDR3s include the opening cysteine and the closing phenylalanine or tryptophan. The order of the fields is V gene, D gene, clone size, J gene, CDR3 protein, CDR3 DNA. The D gene is left open where the match is weak. Size is omitted from some rows. Given values are once, few, many or a class for expanded clones.

TRBV7-9	TRBD1	.	TRBJ1-3	CASSLAWRQGRNTIYF	TGTGCCAGCAGCTTAGCTTGGAGACAGGGGAGAAACACCATATATTTT
TRBV12-3/TRBV12-4	.	.	TRBJ2-5	CASSLGETQYF	TGTGCCAGCAGTTTAGGGGAGACCCAGTACTTC
TRBV7-3	.	.	TRBJ2-1	CASSLTFIGGPYNEQFF	TGTGCCAGCAGCTTAACGTTCATTGGCGGTCCCTACAATGAGCAGTTCTTC
TRBV20-1	.	.	TRBJ2-1	CSASRGGAYNEQFF	TGCAGTGCTAGTCGAGGGGGGGCCTACAATGAGCAGTTCTTC
TRBV6-5	.	.	TRBJ1-2	CASRPGPGSYYGYTF	TGTGCCAGCAGACCCGGACCGGGGTCTTACTATGGCTACACCTTC
TRBV18	.	.	TRBJ1-2	CASSPGQNQGYTF	TGTGCCAGCTCACCTGGACAGAATCAAGGCTACACCTTC
TRBV4-3	.	.	TRBJ2-1	CASSQEGGNEQFF	TGCGCCAGCAGCCAAGAGGGCGGCAATGAGCAGTTCTTC
TRBV7-2	TRBD1	.	TRBJ2-5	CASSARGQGSQTQYF	TGTGCCAGCAGCGCACGGGGACAGGGCTCGCAGACCCAGTACTTC
TRBV10-3	.	.	TRBJ2-2	CAISKDLGELFF	TGTGCCATCAGTAAGGACTTAGGGGAGCTGTTTTTT
TRBV6-2/TRBV6-3	TRBD2	few	TRBJ2-1	CASSYPQGSGRDNEQFF	TGTGCCAGCAGTTACCCCCAGGGTAGCGGGAGGGACAATGAGCAGTTCTTC
TRBV28	.	.	TRBJ1-6	CASSSGYNSPLHF	TGTGCCAGCAGTTCAGGGTATAATTCACCCCTCCACTTT
TRBV18	.	.	TRBJ2-5	CASSRERETQYF	TGTGCCAGCTCACGCGAGCGAGAGACCCAGTACTTC
TRBV27	TRBD1	.	TRBJ1-5	CASRQGTSNQPQHF	TGTGCCAGCAGACAGGGGACTAGCAATCAGCCCCAGCATTTT
TRBV6-2/TRBV6-3	.	.	TRBJ1-2	CASSYFLTGSLTYGYTF	TGTGCCAGCAGTTACTTTCTGACGGGATCCTTGACCTATGGCTACACCTTC
TRBV5-4	.	.	TRBJ1-1	CASSPGGQGSNQAFF	TGTGCCAGCAGCCCCGGGGGGCAGGGATCGAATCAAGCTTTCTTT
TRBV28	.	.	TRBJ2-7	CASSLPTGGYEQYF	TGTGCCAGCAGTTTACCGACAGGTGGCTACGAGCAGTACTTC
TRBV10-3	TRBD1	once	TRBJ1-4	CAISDSGQGGEKLFF	TGTGCCATCAGTGACTCGGGACAGGGAGGAGAAAAACTGTTTTTT
TRBV3-1/TRBV3-2	.	.	TRBJ1-1	CASSQVMNTEAFF	TGTGCCAGCAGCCAAGTTATGAACACTGAAGCTTTCTTT
TRBV19	TRBD2	.	TRBJ2-3	CASSIGAGGLSSTDTQYF	TGTGCCAGTAGTATCGGAGCGGGAGGACTCTCTAGCACAGATACGCAGTATTTT
TRBV29-1	TRBD1	.	TRBJ1-1	CSATKGAGAVMNTEAFF	TGCAGCGCCACTAAGGGGGCAGGGGCGGTCATGAACACTGAAGCTTTCTTT
TRBV6-5	.	.	TRBJ1-6	CASSPGQLYSPLHF	TGTGCCAGCAGTCCGGGACAACTTTATTCACCCCTCCACTTT
TRBV18	.	.	TRBJ1-3	CASSFSVLRTGNTIYF	TGTGCCAGCTCATTTTCAGTTTTGCGGACCGGAAACACCATATATTTT
TRBV7-9	.	.	TRBJ2-5	CASSSRTVEETQYF	TGTGCCAGCAGCTCCCGGACAGTCGAAGAGACCCAGTACTTC
TRBV28	TRBD2	.	TRBJ2-1	CASSRVAGADNEQFF	TGTGCCAGCAGCCGCGTAGCGGGAGCCGACAATGAGCAGTTCTTC
TRBV6-5	.	.	TRBJ1-1	CASSRSDTEAFF	TGTGCCAGCAGCCGATCGGACACTGAAGCTTTCTTT
TRBV28	TRBD2	.	TRBJ2-2	CASSQIAGANTGELFF	TGTGCCAGCAGTCAGATAGCGGGAGCGAACACCGGGGAGCTGTTTTTT
TRBV6-5	.	.	TRBJ2-3	CASTSLDTQYF	TGTGCCAGCACATCATTAGATACGCAGTATTTT
TRBV6-5	.	.	TRBJ2-7	CASRGRRDALYEQYF	TGTGCCAGCAGAGGGCGACGGGACGCCCTCTACGAGCAGTACTTC
TRBV19	TRBD1	.	TRBJ2-1	CASSIDLRTGGGNEQFF	TGTGCCAGTAGTATAGATCTTCGGACAGGGGGAGGCAATGAGCAGTTCTTC
TRBV4-2	.	.	TRBJ2-7	CASSQEAGTRNRYEQYF	TGTGCCAGCAGCCAAGAAGCCGGGACACGGAATCGCTACGAGCAGTACTTC
TRBV4-3	.	.	TRBJ1-1	CASSQEAGRGTEAFF	TGCGCCAGCAGCCAAGAAGCAGGGCGGGGCACTGAAGCTTTCTTT
TRBV5-6	TRBD1	.	TRBJ1-5	CASSRADRGNQPQHF	TGTGCCAGCAGCCGCGCAGACAGGGGCAATCAGCCCCAGCATTTT
TRBV6-5	.	.	TRBJ2-7	CASSYNDYEQYF	TGTGCCAGCAGTTACAATGATTACGAGCAGTACTTC
TRBV5-1	.	.	TRBJ2-3	CASSLLGMAPGGPSDTQYF	TGCGCCAGCAGCTTGTTGGGGATGGCTCCAGGAGGGCCGTCAGATACGCAGTATTTT
TRBV12-3/TRBV12-4	.	.	TRBJ2-2	CASSLPTGELFF	TGTGCCAGCAGTTTACCAACCGGGGAGCTGTTTTTT
TRBV27	TRBD2	.	TRBJ2-2	CASSRLAGGTNTGELFF	TGTGCCAGCAGTCGTCTAGCGGGGGGGACTAACACCGGGGAGCTGTTTTTT
TRBV4-1	TRBD2	few	TRBJ2-5	CASSPPAGFSQKGETQYF	TGCGCCAGCAGCCCCCCAGCGGGGTTTTCCCAAAAGGGAGAGACCCAGTACTTC
TRBV7-9	TRBD2	.	TRBJ2-2	CASSLSGGKTGELFF	TGTGCCAGCAGCCTCTCCGGGGGGAAAACCGGGGAGCTGTTTTTT
TRBV7-3	.	.	TRBJ2-3	CASSPTGLKDTQYF	TGTGCCAGCAGCCCCACAGGGTTGAAAGATACGCAGTATTTT
TRBV6-5	.	few	TRBJ2-7	CASRFLGNYEQYF	TGTGCCAGCAGGTTCTTAGGGAACTACGAGCAGTACTTC
TRBV6-2/TRBV6-3	TRBD1	.	TRBJ1-1	CASSRDRGNTEAFF	TGTGCCAGCAGCCGGGACAGGGGGAACACTGAAGCTTTCTTT
TRBV5-1	.	.	TRBJ2-3	CASSLEFAGDTQYF	TGCGCCAGCAGCTTGGAATTCGCGGGAGATACGCAGTATTTT
TRBV7-8	.	.	TRBJ1-5	CASTKGGTNQPQHF	TGTGCCAGCACCAAGGGCGGTACTAATCAGCCCCAGCATTTT
TRBV9	TRBD1	.	TRBJ1-3	CASSRTVGTGAGNTIYF	TGTGCCAGCAGCCGGACCGTCGGGACAGGGGCTGGAAACACCATATATTTT
TRBV7-8	.	.	TRBJ1-5	CASSLFGGLPQHF	TGTGCCAGCAGCTTATTTGGTGGGCTGCCCCAGCATTTT